The 22 T cell receptor beta chains reported below all come from one sample, sequenced in a study of OX40 agonist ivuxolimab in advanced cancers. Profiled with immunoSEQ multiplex PCR; TCRdb holds only in-frame clones, not every one. This table holds 70,000 to 95,000 clones, around 85% found once. The sequencing used CD4+ or CD8+ T cells sorted from blood, collected in a trial of the OX40 agonist ivuxolimab. The receptor source for this set is an adult with an advanced solid tumor such as melanoma, head and neck, liver or kidney cancer.

The chain has TRBV5-1 and TRBJ2-1, with 9 bases matching TRBD2. Germline loops: CDR1 SGHRS, CDR2 YFSETQ. This CDR3 is built from 19 residues. V gave up 0 bases and J gave up 8 bases; unmatched junction bases: 18. The CDR3 coding sequence is TGCGCCAGCAGCTTGGTGGGCGCGGGGGGGCCCCTGAGGTCGGATGAGCAGTTCTTC. It yields the protein CASSLVGAGGPLRSDEQFF. Full variable domain (missing parts from reference TRBV5-1 and TRBJ2-1): KAGVTQTPRYLIKTRGQQVTLSCSPISGHRSVSWYQQTPGQGLQFLFEYFSETQRNKGNFPGRFSGRQFSNSRSEMNVSTLELGDSALYLCASSLVGAGGPLRSDEQFFGPGTRLTVL.

The rearrangement joins TRBV5-4 to TRBJ2-5; the match to TRBD2 covers 7 bases. V gave up 4 bases and J gave up 4 bases; unmatched junction bases: 10. Per the germline V gene, CDR1 is SGHNT and CDR2 is YYREEE (reference sequence). The CDR3 covers 15 residues. In DNA, the CDR3 is TGTGCCAGCAGCGGACCGGGGGGATACTTAGAGACCCAGTACTTC. This gives the protein CASSGPGGYLETQYF.

V and J are TRBV5-4 and TRBJ2-1; no definite D call. Trimming took 4 bases from V and 10 from J, leaving 15 bases between them. The CDR3 runs to 13 residues. Germline V lookup: CDR1 SGHNT, CDR2 YYREEE (reference sequence). As DNA, the CDR3 is TGTGCCAGCAGCCAAGTATATCCCCCCGAGCAGTTCTTC. Translating gives CASSQVYPPEQFF.

The chain couples TRBV5-5 to TRBJ1-5; the D gene is possibly TRBD1 (5 bases). There are 14 residues in the CDR3. The germline CDR1 and CDR2 sequences are SGHKS and YYEKEE (reference sequence). V lost 6 bases, J lost 9 bases, and 19 bases lay in between. The CDR3 loop is CASTLGLGVGPQHF. CDR3 DNA sequence: TGTGCCAGCACCCTAGGTCTAGGGGTTGGGCCCCAGCATTTT.

This chain links TRBV28 with TRBJ1-5, with 12 bases that match TRBD1. V lost 6 bases to trimming and J lost 1 base; unmatched junction nucleotides: 10. Germline values: CDR1 MDHEN, CDR2 SYDVKM. The CDR3 is 18 residues long. The CDR3: CASRSGTGGEVSNQPQHF. CDR3 nucleotide sequence: TGTGCCAGCAGGTCCGGGACAGGGGGCGAAGTGAGCAATCAGCCCCAGCATTTT.

This chain uses TRBV7-3 with TRBJ1-3; D may be TRBD1 (5 bases). Germline CDR1 reads SGHTA; CDR2 reads FQGTGA. The germline V and J ends were trimmed by 0 bases and 9 bases, with 9 bases remaining between them. The length of the CDR3 is 13 residues. The CDR3: CASSLTGQSTIYF. The CDR3 region has the DNA TGTGCCAGCAGCTTAACGGGGCAAAGCACCATATATTTT.

The chain carries TRBV18 and TRBJ1-1; TRBD1 matches at 7 bases. J was trimmed by 9 bases and V by 3 bases; bases with no gene match: 10. The germline CDR1 and CDR2 sequences are KGHSH and LQKENI. The CDR3 loop spans 14 amino acids. Written as DNA, the CDR3 is TGTGCCAGCTCACCCCGGGACAGATGGTGGCAAGCTTTCTTT. This codes for CASSPRDRWWQAFF.

This clone came up a few times. The chain joins TRBV5-1 to TRBJ2-5; D is unresolved. V was trimmed by 1 base and J by 5 bases, leaving 9 bases between them. Per the germline V gene, CDR1 is SGHRS and CDR2 is YFSETQ. The CDR3 is made up of 13 amino acids. The chain's CDR3 is CASSLPGRETQYF. CDR3 nucleotides: TGCGCCAGCAGCTTGCCTGGACGGGAGACCCAGTACTTC.

This clone was counted only a few times. The genes are TRBV28 and TRBJ2-5; TRBD2 aligns across 10 bases. V lost 6 bases to trimming and J lost 5 bases; unmatched junction nucleotides: 6. The CDR3 sequence is 14 residues long. Germline V gives CDR1 MDHEN, CDR2 SYDVKM. This chain's CDR3 is CASSPSGGWETQYF. As DNA, the CDR3 is TGTGCCAGCAGCCCTAGCGGGGGTTGGGAGACCCAGTACTTC.

In this sample, this clone turned up once. The chain employs TRBV7-2 and TRBJ2-4; 7 bases agree with TRBD1. CDR1 SGHTA and CDR2 FQGNSA come from the germline V gene. This CDR3 has 13 residues. V shed 2 bases and J 11 bases; nucleotides not matched to a gene: 6. CDR3 protein: CASSLRGRDFQYF. In DNA form, the CDR3 reads TGTGCCAGCAGCTTAAGGGGGCGAGATTTTCAGTACTTC.

The chain couples TRBV27 to TRBJ1-1; D is ambiguous. Trimming took 5 bases from V and 1 from J, leaving 20 bases between them. Germline V gene lookup returns CDR1 MNHEY and CDR2 SMNVEV (reference sequence). The CDR3 is 17 amino acids. CDR3 region: CASSHPPTRAQNTEAFF. The CDR3 region has the DNA TGTGCCAGCAGTCACCCCCCCACAAGGGCGCAGAACACTGAAGCTTTCTTT.

This clone was observed a few times. This sequence joins TRBV18 and TRBJ1-6; D might be TRBD1 (6 bases). Trimming removed 2 bases at V and 7 bases at J, with 9 bases between. The CDR3 has 14 residues. The germline V gene encodes CDR1 KGHSH and CDR2 LQKENI. The CDR3 is CASSPDRKNSPLHF. DNA of the CDR3: TGTGCCAGCTCACCAGACAGGAAGAATTCACCCCTCCACTTT.

The chain combines TRBV28 with TRBJ2-1; 7 bases are a match to TRBD2. Germline CDR1 and CDR2: MDHEN and SYDVKM. Trimming cost V 3 bases and J 12 bases; bases outside gene matches: 17. This CDR3 contains 16 residues. CDR3 sequence reads: CASSFEAGVGSGGQFF. The CDR3 DNA is TGTGCCAGCAGTTTTGAGGCGGGAGTGGGCTCTGGCGGGCAGTTCTTC.

The chain combines TRBV7-9 with TRBJ1-2; 8 nucleotides line up with TRBD1. Germline assignment: CDR1 SEHNR and CDR2 FQNEAQ (reference sequence). The CDR3 runs to 14 residues. V lost 5 bases, J lost 3 bases, and 5 bases stayed unmatched. The CDR3 loop is CASSPRGLDYGYTF. CDR3 DNA sequence: TGTGCCAGCAGCCCCAGGGGGCTAGACTATGGCTACACCTTC.

J is TRBJ2-7 and V is TRBV14; 7 bases line up with TRBD2. Germline V gene data show CDR1 as SGHDN and CDR2 as FVKESK. This CDR3 has 16 amino acids. Trimming took 3 bases from V and 4 from J; bases not matched to a gene: 12. The CDR3 sequence is CASSHPRERGEYEQYF. In DNA, the CDR3 is TGTGCCAGCAGCCACCCCCGGGAACGGGGGGAATACGAGCAGTACTTC.

The rearrangement joins TRBV4-2 to TRBJ2-5, with 10 bases lining up with TRBD1. The J call may be mistaken, given a closer DNA end match to TRBJ2-7. CDR3 size: 15 residues. CDR1 is LGHNA and CDR2 is YNFKEQ in the germline V gene. The CDR3 bases are TGTGCCAGCAGCCAAGGGACAGGGGGGTTGTACGAGCAGTACTTC. Encoded protein: CASSQGTGGLYEQYF.

The chain recombines TRBV19 with TRBJ2-2; D ambiguous. The CDR3 is made up of 15 amino acids. The V gene's germline CDR1 is LNHDA and CDR2 SQIVND (reference sequence). V dropped 3 bases and J dropped 1 base, with 9 bases sitting between them. CDR3 coding DNA: TGTGCCAGTAGTATTTGGCAGTTGAACACCGGGGAGCTGTTTTTT. Translated, it gives CASSIWQLNTGELFF.

The chain uses TRBV7-6 and TRBJ1-1; 8 bases line up with TRBD1. The CDR3 extends over 17 amino acids. CDR1 and CDR2 from the germline V gene are SGHVS and FNYEAQ. Trimming at V came to 2 bases and at J to 0 bases, leaving 8 bases not matched to a gene. The CDR3 DNA is TGTGCCAGCAGCTTAAGGGGGGAGACAGGGGTGAACACTGAAGCTTTCTTT. Protein sequence: CASSLRGETGVNTEAFF.

This chain connects TRBV9 to TRBJ2-2; D is tentatively TRBD1 or TRBD2 (6 bases each). Germline-derived CDR1 and CDR2 are SGDLS and YYNGEE. The length of the CDR3 is 15 residues. With 3 bases removed from V and 6 bases from J, the gap between germline ends came to 15 bases. CDR3 amino acids: CASSALMGGSGELFF. In DNA form, the CDR3 reads TGTGCCAGCAGCGCCCTCATGGGGGGCTCCGGGGAGCTGTTTTTT.

The chain links TRBV11-2 to TRBJ1-1; D is unclear. This CDR3 region has 17 residues. Germline V gene data show CDR1 as SGHAT and CDR2 as FQNNGV. Trimming shortened V by 5 bases and J by 1 base, and 20 bases separated the two germline ends. For the CDR3, the DNA is TGTGCCAGCAGCACTGGGTGGAGTGGCAGGAAGAACACTGAAGCTTTCTTT. It codes for CASSTGWSGRKNTEAFF.

The rearrangement links TRBV28 to TRBJ2-1; D unresolved. The CDR3 runs 15 residues. Germline V gene sequence: CDR1 MDHEN, CDR2 SYDVKM. V gave up 3 bases and J gave up 5 bases, with 14 bases separating them. CDR3 residues: CASSFLGTKNNEQFF. CDR3 bases: TGTGCCAGCAGTTTTTTAGGCACTAAAAACAATGAGCAGTTCTTC. Complete variable domain (other parts from reference TRBV28 and TRBJ2-1): DVKVTQSSRYLVKRTGEKVFLECVQDMDHENMFWYRQDPGLGLRLIYFSYDVKMKEKGDIPEGYSVSREKKERFSLILESASTNQTSMYLCASSFLGTKNNEQFFGPGTRLTVL.

This clone has more than one count but fewer than ten. The chain has TRBV2 and TRBJ2-3; tentative D call: TRBD2 (6 bases). The CDR3 sequence is 15 residues long. Per germline, CDR1 SNHLY and CDR2 FYNNEI. The V gene lost 5 bases and the J gene lost 0 bases, with 12 bases spanning the gap. This CDR3 is CASSRGGTSTDTQYF. In nucleotides, the CDR3 is TGTGCCAGCAGTCGGGGCGGGACTAGCACAGATACGCAGTATTTT.